These 16 T cell receptor beta chains were sequenced from one sample in a study of blood T cell repertoires in COVID-19 (dated by TCRdb to 2019 to 2021). The receptor library was made with the immunoSEQ multiplex PCR assay. In TCRdb, the immuneACCESS table is reduced to in-frame sequences with V and J assigned. These tables do not hold every clone; where another copy was compared, an unresolved V gene accounts for under half, and the others remain unexplained. The sample profile shows 52,000 or so clones; about 89% of them were found once. The top ten clones comprise approximately 26% of the sample. Sequences were obtained from peripheral blood. The receptors come from a human donor in a cohort sampled during active COVID-19.

The J gene is TRBJ1-2, the V gene TRBV6-4; no reliable D call. CDR3 size: 13 residues. V was clipped by 4 bases and J by 8 bases, with 14 bases between them. CDR1 and CDR2 from the germline V gene are MRHNA and SNTAGT. The CDR3 DNA follows: TGTGCCAGCAGTGCTACTGGCCCCGGGGGCTACACCTTC. Amino acid sequence: CASSATGPGGYTF.

CDR3 nucleotides: TGCGCCAGCAGCCCCCAGGGGGGACAGTCCTACAATGAGCAGTTCTTC. Its protein is CASSPQGGQSYNEQFF. The chain combines TRBV5-1 with TRBJ2-1, with a weak D call TRBD1 (7 bases). The CDR3 is made up of 16 amino acids. Germline V gives CDR1 SGHRS, CDR2 YFSETQ. V lost 4 bases and J 1 base, leaving 15 bases between the germline ends.

V is TRBV27 and J is TRBJ2-7; TRBD1 agrees at 8 bases. The CDR3 runs to 15 residues. CDR1 is MNHEY, CDR2 SMNVEV, per germline (reference sequence). Trimming at V came to 9 bases and at J to 0 bases, leaving 10 bases not matched to a gene. The CDR3 reads CARLNRDRSSYEQYV. CDR3 coding DNA: TGTGCCAGATTGAACCGGGACAGGAGCTCCTACGAGCAGTACGTC.

This sequence joins TRBV5-1 and TRBJ1-1, with D maybe TRBD1 (6 bases). V was cut by 4 bases and J by 0 bases, with 16 bases left in between. The CDR3 runs 16 residues. The germline V gene has CDR1 SGHRS and CDR2 YFSETQ. The CDR3 DNA follows: TGCGCCAGCAGCAGGTCCACCGCAGGGGTGAACACTGAAGCTTTCTTT. This sequence encodes CASSRSTAGVNTEAFF.

The J gene is TRBJ2-1, the V gene TRBV29-1; 9 nucleotides align to TRBD2. V was pared by 6 bases and J by 9 bases, with 9 bases of the junction left unmatched. The CDR3 covers 13 residues. The germline gives CDR1 SQVTM, CDR2 ANQGSEA. This CDR3 is CSVDGVAGVEQFF. The CDR3 DNA is TGCAGCGTGGACGGGGTAGCGGGAGTTGAGCAGTTCTTC.

This clone was observed a single time. The rearrangement uses TRBV7-2 and TRBJ2-5; a weak D match, TRBD1 (7 bases). This CDR3 comprises 14 residues. V gave up 5 bases and J gave up 4 bases, with 14 bases separating them. Germline CDR1 SGHTA, CDR2 FQGNSA. The CDR3 bases are TGTGCCAGCAGCAAAGGGGGCGGGACAGAGACCCAGTACTTC. It specifies CASSKGGGTETQYF.

This clone appeared once. This chain links TRBV30 with TRBJ1-6; no clear D gene. The V and J ends lost 0 bases and 9 bases respectively, with 6 bases between them. This CDR3 is built from 12 residues. Germline-derived CDR1 and CDR2 are GTSNPN and SVGIG (reference sequence). In DNA, the CDR3 is TGTGCCTGGAGTGTACTGCCTTCACCCCTCCACTTT. Amino acids: CAWSVLPSPLHF.

The chain employs TRBV7-3 and TRBJ2-2; D is perhaps TRBD1 (6 bases). V lost 6 bases, J lost 2 bases, and 16 bases lay in between. The germline V gene has CDR1 SGHTA and CDR2 FQGTGA. This CDR3 is built from 16 residues. The DNA for the CDR3 is TGTGCCAGCAGGACGACCGGGACACCTAACACCGGGGAGCTGTTTTTT. Its translation is CASRTTGTPNTGELFF.

The chain couples TRBV28 to TRBJ1-1; 10 bases are shared with TRBD1. The CDR3 extends over 15 amino acids. Germline V gene data show CDR1 as MDHEN and CDR2 as SYDVKM. The ends lost 5 bases at V and 3 bases at J; junction bases unmatched: 6. CDR3 loop: CASSTTGGTDTEAFF. The CDR3 nucleotides are TGTGCCAGCAGTACGACAGGGGGCACGGACACTGAAGCTTTCTTT.

This clone was recorded only once. The rearrangement joins TRBV12-5 to TRBJ1-1, with 8 bases that match TRBD1. Germline V gives CDR1 LGHNT, CDR2 FRNRAP. CDR3 length equals 16 residues. Trimming at V came to 1 base and at J to 3 bases, leaving 7 bases not matched to a gene. CDR3 in amino acids: CASGLGQGRGDTEAFF. DNA of the CDR3: TGTGCTAGTGGTTTGGGACAGGGGAGGGGGGACACTGAAGCTTTCTTT.

The V gene is TRBV5-6, the J gene TRBJ2-7, with a possible D match to TRBD1 (7 bases). The CDR3 length is 14 residues. V lost 4 bases and J 3 bases, leaving 14 bases between the germline ends. Germline-derived CDR1 and CDR2 are SGHDT and YYEEEE. CDR3: CASSLAGQFYEQYF. CDR3 DNA: TGTGCCAGCAGCCTTGCGGGACAGTTCTACGAGCAGTACTTC. Based on the CDR3 plus reference TRBV5-6 and TRBJ2-7, the full variable domain is DAGVTQSPTHLIKTRGQQVTLRCSPKSGHDTVSWYQQALGQGPQFIFQYYEEEERQRGNFPDRFSGHQFPNYSSELNVNALLLGDSALYLCASSLAGQFYEQYFGPGTRLTVT.

This clone was counted a single time. The chain uses TRBV6-4 and TRBJ2-3, with TRBD2 matching 14 bases. The V gene's germline CDR1 is MRHNA and CDR2 SNTAGT. V lost 7 bases and J lost 4; bases outside the gene matches: 1. CDR3 size: 14 residues. CDR3: CASTGLAGADTQYF. CDR3 nucleotides: TGTGCCAGCACGGGACTAGCGGGGGCAGATACGCAGTATTTT.

This chain connects TRBV28 to TRBJ1-2; 8 nucleotides align to TRBD1. The CDR3 spans 16 residues. The germline V gene has CDR1 MDHEN and CDR2 SYDVKM. V shed 5 bases, J shed 2 bases, and the junction held 10 bases outside the gene matches. The CDR3 protein is CASSTLIQGVNYGYTF. In DNA form, the CDR3 reads TGTGCCAGCAGTACCCTCATACAGGGGGTGAACTATGGCTACACCTTC.

The chain links TRBV9 to TRBJ1-2; D gene unclear. The CDR3 has 13 residues. V dropped 0 bases and J dropped 6 bases, with 9 bases sitting between them. Germline V gene sequence: CDR1 SGDLS, CDR2 YYNGEE. CDR3 loop: CASSVGGLNGYTF. CDR3 in DNA: TGTGCCAGCAGCGTAGGAGGCCTCAATGGCTACACCTTC.

The chain has TRBV7-6 and TRBJ2-7; perhaps TRBD1 as D (5 bases). This CDR3 is 12 amino acids long. The V and J ends lost 5 bases and 6 bases respectively, with 11 bases between them. CDR1 SGHVS and CDR2 FNYEAQ come from the germline V gene. The CDR3 nucleotides are TGTGCCAGCAGCATCGGACACGGCGAGCAGTACTTC. Protein: CASSIGHGEQYF. The full variable domain, its missing parts supplied by reference TRBV7-6 and TRBJ2-7, is GAGVSQSPRYKVTKRGQDVALRCDPISGHVSLYWYRQALGQGPEFLTYFNYEAQQDKSGLPNDRFSAERPEGSISTLTIQRTEQRDSAMYRCASSIGHGEQYFGPGTRLTVT.

The chain couples TRBV5-4 to TRBJ2-2; D possibly corresponds to TRBD1 (6 bases). CDR3 length: 13 amino acids. The germline V gene encodes CDR1 SGHNT and CDR2 YYREEE (reference sequence). V was shortened by 6 bases and J by 5 bases, with 11 bases between the two germline ends. CDR3 sequence reads: CASKRGWTGELFF. The CDR3 DNA sequence: TGTGCCAGCAAAAGGGGGTGGACCGGGGAGCTGTTTTTT.